These 2 T cell receptor beta chains came from one sample sequenced in a study of response to subunit inactivated influenza vaccine. TCRdb processed the RT-PCR reads anew with MiXCR; each CDR3 protein has one entry. The table lists 800,000 to 1,000,000 distinct CDR3 sequences, approximately 21% of them singletons. Sequenced material: PBMCs from blood, taken more than 4 days after vaccination. These receptors were obtained from a man aged 50 to 59 who received an inactivated influenza vaccine.

This sequence joins TRBV6-1 and TRBJ2-7; D is ambiguous. The CDR3 contains 13 residues. Germline V gives CDR1 MNHNS, CDR2 SASEGT. V gave up 7 bases and J gave up 2 bases, with 12 bases separating them. The CDR3 region has the DNA TGTGCCAGCATGTCAGGACGGACCTACGAGCAGTACTTC. Its protein is CASMSGRTYEQYF.

In DNA, the CDR3 is TGTGCCAGCAGCTTAACGGCAGGGGGCTCAGATACGCAGTATTTT. It specifies CASSLTAGGSDTQYF. This chain joins TRBV7-3 and TRBJ2-3; 8 nucleotides align to TRBD1. This CDR3 has 15 residues. From germline, CDR1 is SGHTA and CDR2 FQGTGA. Unmatched junction bases numbered 3, after V lost 0 bases and J lost 4 bases.